What follows are 25 T cell receptor beta chains derived from one specimen sequenced in a study of OX40 agonist ivuxolimab in advanced cancers. The protocol was immunoSEQ multiplex PCR, while the TCRdb copy is restricted to in-frame clones and leaves out a portion. The table records under 25,000 clones, roughly four fifths of them present only once. Sequencing used CD4+ or CD8+ T cells sorted from blood, obtained in a trial of the OX40 agonist ivuxolimab. The source is an adult with an advanced solid tumor such as melanoma, head and neck, liver or kidney cancer.

The chain has TRBV5-4 and TRBJ1-6, with D unresolved. The V and J ends lost 6 bases and 7 bases respectively, with 17 bases between them. The germline gives CDR1 SGHNT, CDR2 YYREEE (reference sequence). This CDR3 spans 15 amino acids. CDR3 region: CASTAGELRNSPLHF. DNA for the CDR3: TGTGCCAGCACCGCGGGAGAACTGAGGAATTCACCCCTCCACTTT.

The chain has TRBV6-6 and TRBJ2-7, with a possible D match to TRBD1 (6 bases). There are 12 residues in the CDR3. V was pared by 6 bases and J by 2 bases, with 8 bases between. CDR1 and CDR2 (germline): MNHNY, SVGAGI (reference sequence). The CDR3 bases are TGTGCCAGCAGCTCAGGGGCCTACGAGCAGTACTTC. Translating gives CASSSGAYEQYF.

V usage is TRBV10-2 and J usage is TRBJ1-2, with TRBD1 as a possible D gene (5 bases). V was cut by 3 bases and J by 7 bases, with 9 bases left in between. The CDR3 length is 12 residues. CDR1 WSHSY and CDR2 SAAADI come from the germline V gene. In DNA, the CDR3 is TGCGCCAGCAGTGACCAGGGTTTTGGCTACACCTTC. This encodes CASSDQGFGYTF.

The chain has TRBV7-9 and TRBJ1-5; D gene ambiguous. Germline lookup yields CDR1 SEHNR and CDR2 FQNEAQ (reference sequence). The V and J ends lost 3 bases and 5 bases respectively, with 8 bases between them. The CDR3 has 13 amino acids. The CDR3 sequence is CASSLAGDQPQHF. The CDR3 DNA sequence: TGTGCCAGCAGCTTGGCCGGGGATCAGCCCCAGCATTTT.

This clone occurred once. This chain connects TRBV28 to TRBJ2-1, with D uncertain. V was clipped by 0 bases and J by 0 bases, with 6 bases between them. Germline V gene data show CDR1 as MDHEN and CDR2 as SYDVKM. The CDR3 is made up of 15 amino acids. The CDR3 DNA reads as TGTGCCAGCAGTTTATGGACGGGCTCCTACAATGAGCAGTTCTTC. As protein: CASSLWTGSYNEQFF.

The chain links TRBV11-2 to TRBJ2-5, with TRBD2 as a possible D gene (6 bases). This CDR3 has 13 residues. Germline CDR1 reads SGHAT; CDR2 reads FQNNGV. The V gene lost 7 bases and the J gene lost 2 bases, with 11 bases spanning the gap. The CDR3 nucleotides are TGTGCCAGCACCAAGGGACTGCAAGAGACCCAGTACTTC. Protein product: CASTKGLQETQYF.

The rearrangement joins TRBV5-4 to TRBJ1-1, with D uncertain. Looked up from germline, CDR1 is SGHNT and CDR2 is YYREEE (reference sequence). This CDR3 is built from 15 residues. The ends were cut back, 4 bases at V and 0 bases at J, with 13 bases in the middle. CDR3 nucleotide sequence: TGTGCCAGCAGCCCTCAGGACCGCCTGAACACTGAAGCTTTCTTT. This sequence encodes CASSPQDRLNTEAFF.

This clone is a singleton in its sample. V is TRBV5-4 and J is TRBJ1-2; unclear D gene. Germline assignment: CDR1 SGHNT and CDR2 YYREEE (reference sequence). CDR3 length: 13 residues. V lost 0 bases, J lost 5 bases, and 8 bases lay in between. The DNA of the CDR3 is TGTGCCAGCAGCTTGGATGGCCTTTATGGCTACACCTTC. It yields the protein CASSLDGLYGYTF.

DNA of the CDR3: TGCAGTGCTGCACTAGGCTACGAGCAGTACTTC. Its translation: CSAALGYEQYF. The V gene is TRBV20-1, the J gene TRBJ2-7, with TRBD2 as a possible D gene (5 bases). V was cut by 5 bases and J by 3 bases, with 8 bases left in between. The CDR3 length is 11 residues. The germline V gene encodes CDR1 DFQATT and CDR2 SNEGSKA (reference sequence).

The chain employs TRBV10-3 and TRBJ2-7; no clear D gene. This CDR3 spans 14 amino acids. V was clipped by 6 bases and J by 1 base, with 13 bases between them. The germline V gene has CDR1 ENHRY and CDR2 SYGVKD. The CDR3 DNA follows: TGTGCCATCAGCCCGGACCCTCTTTCCTACGAGCAGTACTTC. The encoded protein is CAISPDPLSYEQYF.

The gene calls are TRBV30 and TRBJ1-2, with D tentatively TRBD1 (5 bases). The CDR3 has 13 amino acids. Germline V gives CDR1 GTSNPN, CDR2 SVGIG (reference sequence). V shed 0 bases and J shed 7 bases, with 12 bases lying between them. Written as DNA, the CDR3 is TGTGCCTGGAGTGTGTCAAGGGGCGGTGGCTACACCTTC. It translates to CAWSVSRGGGYTF.

The chain combines TRBV18 with TRBJ1-3, with a possible D match to TRBD1 (6 bases). CDR1 is KGHSH, CDR2 LQKENI, per germline. Trimming cost V 3 bases and J 4 bases, with 13 bases left between them. This CDR3 has 15 residues. The CDR3 region has the DNA TGTGCCAGCTCACCCTCCGGGACACTCGGAAACACCATATATTTT. Protein product: CASSPSGTLGNTIYF.

This clone has a handful of counts. The chain carries TRBV6-1 and TRBJ2-6, with a weak D call TRBD2 (5 bases). The germline CDR1 and CDR2 sequences are MNHNS and SASEGT. Deletions cut 8 bases from V and 0 bases from J, with 11 bases between. The CDR3 sequence is 15 residues long. CDR3 sequence: CASADGGSGANVLTF. The CDR3 region has the DNA TGTGCCAGCGCAGACGGAGGCTCTGGGGCCAACGTCCTGACTTTC.

The rearrangement uses TRBV30 and TRBJ1-6, with no clear D. V was clipped by 3 bases and J by 7 bases, with 10 bases between them. This CDR3 is built from 13 residues. The germline V gene encodes CDR1 GTSNPN and CDR2 SVGIG (reference sequence). The CDR3, as DNA: TGTGCCTGGAGGAGGGATTCCAATTCACCCCTCCACTTT. As protein: CAWRRDSNSPLHF.

In its sample, this clone was seen once. The rearrangement joins TRBV5-6 to TRBJ1-2, with D possibly matching TRBD1 (5 bases). Germline CDR1 is SGHDT and CDR2 is YYEEEE. V dropped 4 bases and J dropped 2 bases, with 6 bases sitting between them. CDR3 size: 12 residues. In DNA, the CDR3 is TGTGCCAGCAGCGGGACGAACTATGGCTACACCTTC. This gives the protein CASSGTNYGYTF.

V gene TRBV30 combines with J gene TRBJ2-4; 7 bases map to TRBD2. This CDR3 has 13 residues. With 2 bases clipped from V and 7 bases from J, the junction kept 5 bases outside the gene matches. CDR1 is GTSNPN, CDR2 SVGIG, per germline (reference sequence). This CDR3 reads CAWSRSGGNIQYF. The DNA for the CDR3 is TGTGCCTGGAGTCGATCCGGGGGGAACATTCAGTACTTC.

V usage is TRBV6-5 and J usage is TRBJ1-2; no clear D gene. Trimming removed 6 bases at V and 4 bases at J, with 15 bases between. CDR1 and CDR2 from the germline V gene are MNHEY and SVGAGI. This CDR3 is 14 amino acids long. CDR3 sequence reads: CASSSGYVGYGYTF. The CDR3 DNA is TGTGCCAGCAGCTCCGGATACGTGGGCTATGGCTACACCTTC.

V and J are TRBV6-1 and TRBJ2-1; D is tentatively TRBD1 or TRBD2 (5 bases each). Trimming took 5 bases from V and 10 from J, leaving 15 bases between them. The CDR3 spans 13 residues. Per germline, CDR1 MNHNS and CDR2 SASEGT. CDR3 nucleotide sequence: TGTGCCAGCAGTTCCCGCGAGGGGCTCGAGCAGTTCTTC. Its translation: CASSSREGLEQFF.

In nucleotides, the CDR3 is TGTGCCAGCAGCTTAGCGGGAACAGATACGCAGTATTTT. Its protein product is CASSLAGTDTQYF. The V gene is TRBV11-2, the J gene TRBJ2-3; tentative D call: TRBD2 (5 bases). With 1 base removed from V and 3 bases from J, the gap between germline ends came to 5 bases. The CDR3 totals 13 residues. Germline assignment: CDR1 SGHAT and CDR2 FQNNGV.

The rearrangement links TRBV5-5 to TRBJ1-2; no clear D gene. From germline, CDR1 is SGHKS and CDR2 YYEKEE (reference sequence). This CDR3 has 13 amino acids. V dropped 4 bases and J dropped 4 bases, with 11 bases sitting between them. The CDR3 coding sequence is TGTGCCAGCAGCCCGACACGTATCTATGGCTACACCTTC. It yields the protein CASSPTRIYGYTF.

The chain joins TRBV6-5 to TRBJ2-7; the D gene is possibly TRBD2 (5 bases). This CDR3 spans 14 amino acids. Trimming took 2 bases from V and 2 from J, leaving 10 bases between them. Looked up from germline, CDR1 is MNHEY and CDR2 is SVGAGI. CDR3 nucleotides: TGTGCCAGCAGTTACGGGAGCTATGCCTACGAGCAGTACTTC. Protein product: CASSYGSYAYEQYF.

V is TRBV5-1 and J is TRBJ1-2, with a weak D call TRBD1 (5 bases). Trimming stripped 4 bases from V and 7 bases from J, with 17 bases between. Germline V gene lookup returns CDR1 SGHRS and CDR2 YFSETQ. CDR3 size: 14 residues. CDR3: CASSLDPGGVGYTF. CDR3 bases: TGCGCCAGCAGCCTGGATCCGGGGGGAGTTGGCTACACCTTC.

The chain links TRBV27 to TRBJ2-7; 9 bases match TRBD1. Unmatched junction bases numbered 3, after V lost 6 bases and J lost 3 bases. Germline values: CDR1 MNHEY, CDR2 SMNVEV (reference sequence). There are 13 residues in the CDR3. The DNA for the CDR3 is TGTGCCAGCAGGACGGACAGGGGCTACGAGCAGTACTTC. Amino acid sequence: CASRTDRGYEQYF.

Turning to this clone: A junction end diverges from the germline sequence, so it may reflect a read error. This sample includes further DNA sequences coding for the same CDR3. The chain joins TRBV5-1 to TRBJ2-7; 7 bases line up with TRBD1. The CDR3 consists of 14 residues. Germline lookup yields CDR1 SGHRS and CDR2 YFSETQ. CDR3 sequence reads: CASSSQGNSREQYF. The CDR3, as DNA: TGCGCCAGCAGCTCACAGGGGAACAGTAGAGAGCAGTATTTC.

The chain links TRBV28 to TRBJ2-7; 9 bases are shared with TRBD1. The CDR3 is 15 residues long. CDR1 and CDR2 (germline): MDHEN, SYDVKM. Unmatched junction bases numbered 13, after V lost 6 bases and J lost 7 bases. The CDR3 is CASSTPGQGRKEQYF. In DNA, the CDR3 is TGTGCCAGCAGCACTCCGGGACAGGGAAGAAAGGAGCAGTACTTC.